The 22 T cell receptor beta chains listed next were all sequenced from one sample in a study of blood T cell repertoires in COVID-19 (dated by TCRdb to the early 2020s). Library creation used the immunoSEQ multiplex PCR assay. The table comes from immuneACCESS by way of TCRdb, which keeps in-frame sequences with V and J called. Part of the clones is missing from these tables; in studies checked, under half for an unresolved V gene and the rest for unknown reasons. Recorded for this sample are about 140,000 clones; roughly 90% of them occurred a single time. Clones ranked in the top ten supply roughly 1.6% of the sample. Sequences were obtained from peripheral blood. The receptors were gathered from a human donor in a cohort sampled during active COVID-19.

This rearrangement joins TRBV9 to TRBJ2-7; D gene ambiguous. Germline V gene lookup returns CDR1 SGDLS and CDR2 YYNGEE. The CDR3 is 14 residues long. V lost 2 bases, J lost 5 bases, and 14 bases lay in between. CDR3 residues: CASSVGRPTDEQYF. The CDR3 DNA reads TGTGCCAGCAGCGTGGGCAGGCCTACCGACGAGCAGTACTTC.

The chain recombines TRBV29-1 with TRBJ2-5; D is perhaps TRBD2 (7 bases). Germline V gives CDR1 SQVTM, CDR2 ANQGSEA. This CDR3 has 11 residues. The germline V and J ends were trimmed by 8 bases and 7 bases, with 14 bases remaining between them. The CDR3 loop is CSSLRGGTQYF. CDR3 DNA: TGCAGCTCCCTTAGGGGGGGGACCCAGTACTTC.

J is TRBJ1-2 and V is TRBV5-1; 7 bases fit TRBD1. The V gene's germline CDR1 is SGHRS and CDR2 YFSETQ. The trim removed 4 bases at V and 0 bases at J, leaving 12 bases unmatched. This CDR3 has 17 amino acids. Here the CDR3 DNA reads TGCGCCAGCAGCCTTAGACAGGGAAGCACCTCTAACTATGGCTACACCTTC. Translating it yields CASSLRQGSTSNYGYTF.

The chain links TRBV18 to TRBJ2-7; tentatively, D is TRBD1 (5 bases). The V end was cut by 2 bases, the J end by 5 bases, with 16 bases between. The germline V gene has CDR1 KGHSH and CDR2 LQKENI. The CDR3 loop spans 15 amino acids. CDR3 in amino acids: CASSPYAGYDDEQYF. The CDR3, as DNA: TGTGCCAGCTCACCATACGCAGGGTACGACGACGAGCAGTACTTC.

The chain's CDR3 is CASSFQGSHGYTF. CDR3 bases: TGTGCCAGCAGCTTCCAGGGATCACATGGCTACACCTTC. The chain recombines TRBV7-6 with TRBJ1-2, with D possibly TRBD1 on 5 matching bases. The CDR3 consists of 13 residues. Germline V lookup: CDR1 SGHVS, CDR2 FNYEAQ. V was pared by 3 bases and J by 6 bases, with 11 bases between.

J is TRBJ1-2 and V is TRBV9; D is undetermined. Germline V CDR1 and CDR2: SGDLS, YYNGEE. V shed 0 bases and J shed 6 bases, with 9 bases lying between them. The CDR3 runs to 13 residues. The CDR3 region is CASSVGPRDGYTF. The CDR3 DNA reads as TGTGCCAGCAGCGTAGGACCGAGGGATGGCTACACCTTC. The full variable domain, in which reference TRBV9 and TRBJ1-2 provide the parts outside the CDR3, is DSGVTQTPKHLITATGQRVTLRCSPRSGDLSVYWYQQSLDQGLQFLIQYYNGEERAKGNILERFSAQQFPDLHSELNLSSLELGDSALYFCASSVGPRDGYTFGSGTRLTVV.

V gene TRBV4-1 combines with J gene TRBJ2-2; D perhaps matches TRBD2 (5 bases). Germline V gives CDR1 MGHRA, CDR2 YSYEKL. V was cut by 0 bases and J by 3 bases, with 8 bases left in between. CDR3 length: 15 residues. The CDR3 reads CASSQDPGYTGELFF. The CDR3 nucleotides are TGCGCCAGCAGCCAAGATCCGGGGTACACCGGGGAGCTGTTTTTT.

With regard to this clone: A read error may account for a junction end that differs from germline. This sample includes further DNA sequences coding for the same CDR3. This rearrangement joins TRBV7-6 to TRBJ2-7; tentative D call: TRBD2 (6 bases). From germline, CDR1 is SGHVS and CDR2 FNYEAQ. This CDR3 is 14 amino acids long. The CDR3 reads CASSRLGGSYEQYF. The CDR3 DNA sequence: TGCGCCAGCAGCCGTCTGGGGGGTTCCTACGAGCAGTACTTC.

Notes on this clone: The same CDR3 also results from other DNA sequences found in this sample. The J gene is TRBJ1-6, the V gene TRBV7-2; D perhaps matches TRBD1 (6 bases). Trimming took 3 bases from V and 7 from J, leaving 10 bases between them. The CDR3 consists of 14 residues. In germline, CDR1 is SGHTA, CDR2 FQGNSA. The chain's CDR3 is CASSFKQGNSPLHF. The DNA for the CDR3 is TGTGCCAGCAGCTTCAAACAGGGAAATTCACCCCTCCACTTT.

Written as DNA, the CDR3 is TGTGCCAGCAGCTTGCAGTCAGGTACGCGGGATGAGCAGTTCTTC. Encoded protein: CASSLQSGTRDEQFF. V gene TRBV7-3 combines with J gene TRBJ2-1; the D gene is possibly TRBD2 (5 bases). The CDR3 is made up of 15 amino acids. Germline loops: CDR1 SGHTA, CDR2 FQGTGA. V was trimmed by 3 bases and J by 8 bases, leaving 17 bases between them. Supplemented by reference TRBV7-3 and TRBJ2-1, the full variable domain reads GAGVSQTPSNKVTEKGKYVELRCDPISGHTALYWYRQSLGQGPEFLIYFQGTGAADDSGLPNDRFFAVRPEGSVSTLKIQRTERGDSAVYLCASSLQSGTRDEQFFGPGTRLTVL.

This rearrangement joins TRBV29-1 to TRBJ2-2, with D perhaps matching TRBD1 or TRBD2 (5 bases each). The germline CDR1 and CDR2 sequences are SQVTM and ANQGSEA. The CDR3 is 13 amino acids. Trimming removed 7 bases at V and 1 base at J, with 10 bases between. The CDR3 sequence: CSGGAGNTGELFF. The CDR3 nucleotides are TGCAGCGGGGGCGCGGGGAACACCGGGGAGCTGTTTTTT.

V and J are TRBV19 and TRBJ1-1, with TRBD1 matching 9 bases. Germline CDR1 reads LNHDA; CDR2 reads SQIVND (reference sequence). This CDR3 is built from 15 residues. V shed 5 bases, J shed 3 bases, and the junction held 7 bases outside the gene matches. The CDR3 DNA is TGTGCCAGTAGTCCGACAGGGGGTCCTGACACTGAAGCTTTCTTT. Encoded protein: CASSPTGGPDTEAFF.

The chain links TRBV11-1 to TRBJ2-7, with D possibly matching TRBD2 (6 bases). Deletions cut 4 bases from V and 5 bases from J, with 12 bases between. The CDR3 covers 13 residues. The V gene's germline CDR1 is SGHAT and CDR2 FQDESV (reference sequence). The CDR3 DNA is TGTGCCAGCAGCTCTCCAGGGAGGCACGAGCAGTACTTC. Translation gives CASSSPGRHEQYF.

The chain employs TRBV29-1 and TRBJ2-1, with 8 bases that match TRBD1. Trimming removed 7 bases from V and 1 base from J; junction bases left unmatched: 6. CDR1 is SQVTM and CDR2 is ANQGSEA in the germline V gene. CDR3 length: 14 residues. The CDR3 here is CSADDRGSYNEQFF. The CDR3 region has the DNA TGCAGCGCAGACGACAGGGGTTCCTACAATGAGCAGTTCTTC.

This clone showed up just a few times. The gene calls are TRBV28 and TRBJ2-7; 8 positions agree with TRBD2. The V and J ends lost 10 bases and 1 base, in that order; junction bases with no gene match: 6. The CDR3 sequence is 13 residues long. Per germline, CDR1 MDHEN and CDR2 SYDVKM. The CDR3 region is CATPGGESYEQYF. CDR3 coding DNA: TGTGCCACCCCGGGAGGGGAATCCTACGAGCAGTACTTC.

The CDR3 sequence is CASSEYTEAFF. CDR3 sequence (DNA): TGTGCCAGCAGTGAATATACTGAAGCTTTCTTT. This sequence joins TRBV6-1 and TRBJ1-1, with D hard to call. Germline CDR1 reads MNHNS; CDR2 reads SASEGT. V shed 2 bases and J shed 5 bases, with 3 bases lying between them. The CDR3 contains 11 residues.

The chain joins TRBV5-4 to TRBJ2-2, with TRBD1 matching 8 bases. CDR1 is SGHNT, CDR2 YYREEE, per germline (reference sequence). The CDR3 length is 14 residues. With V trimmed by 4 bases and J by 5 bases, 4 bases remained unmatched. CDR3 amino acids: CASSLGQGTGELFF. The CDR3 nucleotides are TGTGCCAGCAGCCTAGGACAGGGAACCGGGGAGCTGTTTTTT.

The chain uses TRBV9 and TRBJ2-3; possible D gene TRBD2, 5 bases. The ends were cut back, 0 bases at V and 2 bases at J, with 10 bases in the middle. This CDR3 spans 15 amino acids. CDR1 SGDLS and CDR2 YYNGEE come from the germline V gene. The CDR3 reads CASSVVPGNTDTQYF. CDR3 sequence (DNA): TGTGCCAGCAGCGTAGTACCGGGGAACACAGATACGCAGTATTTT.

This chain connects TRBV7-9 to TRBJ2-3, with D possibly matching TRBD1 (6 bases). This CDR3 comprises 17 residues. Per germline, CDR1 SEHNR and CDR2 FQNEAQ (reference sequence). Trimming took off 2 bases at V and 0 bases at J, with 15 bases between the two ends. DNA of the CDR3: TGTGCCAGCAGCTTATCGGGGCAGGGGCAAAGCACAGATACGCAGTATTTT. Translation gives CASSLSGQGQSTDTQYF.

The chain carries TRBV3-1 (or the pseudogene TRBV3-2) and TRBJ2-5, with 8 positions matching TRBD2. Germline V gene sequence: CDR1 LGHDT, CDR2 YNNKEL (reference sequence). This CDR3 has 18 residues. After removal of 2 bases from V and 7 bases from J, the junction contained 18 bases not matched to a gene. The CDR3 DNA reads as TGTGCCAGCAGCCAACGGGCGGCAGGAGCGGGGGCCCGGCCGACCCAGTACTTC. It specifies CASSQRAAGAGARPTQYF.

The V call is TRBV11-2, the J call TRBJ2-3; TRBD2 matches 9 bases. Unmatched junction bases numbered 5, after V lost 6 bases and J lost 1 base. The CDR3 has 15 amino acids. The V gene's germline CDR1 is SGHAT and CDR2 FQNNGV. The CDR3 nucleotides are TGTGCCAGCAGTGCAGCGGGGGGACGCACAGATACGCAGTATTTT. It codes for CASSAAGGRTDTQYF. Supplemented by reference TRBV11-2 and TRBJ2-3, the full variable domain reads EAGVAQSPRYKIIEKRQSVAFWCNPISGHATLYWYQQILGQGPKLLIQFQNNGVVDDSQLPKDRFSAERLKGVDSTLKIQPAKLEDSAVYLCASSAAGGRTDTQYFGPGTRLTVL.

The CDR3 is CASSLTGYNEQFF. In DNA, the CDR3 is TGTGCCAGCAGTTTGACAGGGTACAATGAGCAGTTCTTC. V and J are TRBV12-3 or TRBV12-4 and TRBJ2-1, with 7 bases identical to TRBD1. Trimming cost V 3 bases and J 4 bases; bases outside gene matches: 0. This CDR3 has 13 amino acids.